The 2 T cell receptor beta chains in this list originate from one sample, sequenced in a study of vaccination effects on CD4 cells after COVID-19. Libraries were prepared by immunoSEQ multiplex PCR; TCRdb keeps only in-frame clonotypes and omits some of them. The sample consists of tens of thousands of clones, 55% to 80% of them appearing once. With more than nine days of culture completed, CD4+ T cells were isolated. The antigens of these receptors remain unknown. The sample here was CD4+ T cells from PBMCs cultured without peptide, taken before COVID-19 vaccination. The receptors were sampled from a human donor who received a COVID-19 vaccine.

The chain employs TRBV2 and TRBJ1-5, with a weak D call TRBD1 (6 bases). The V gene lost 6 bases and the J gene lost 3 bases, with 15 bases spanning the gap. The CDR3 is made up of 15 amino acids. Germline CDR1 and CDR2: SNHLY and FYNNEI. CDR3 in DNA: TGTGCCAGCAGCAAAGGCCAGGGGTACAATCAGCCCCAGCATTTT. It encodes CASSKGQGYNQPQHF.

J is TRBJ2-6 and V is TRBV7-9, with D perhaps matching TRBD1 (6 bases). Germline V gene lookup returns CDR1 SEHNR and CDR2 FQNEAQ (reference sequence). This CDR3 has 19 amino acids. Trimming took off 2 bases at V and 0 bases at J, with 17 bases between the two ends. The CDR3 reads CASSLQDSATFSGANVLTF. CDR3 DNA sequence: TGTGCCAGCAGCTTACAGGACAGCGCAACCTTCTCTGGGGCCAACGTCCTGACTTTC.